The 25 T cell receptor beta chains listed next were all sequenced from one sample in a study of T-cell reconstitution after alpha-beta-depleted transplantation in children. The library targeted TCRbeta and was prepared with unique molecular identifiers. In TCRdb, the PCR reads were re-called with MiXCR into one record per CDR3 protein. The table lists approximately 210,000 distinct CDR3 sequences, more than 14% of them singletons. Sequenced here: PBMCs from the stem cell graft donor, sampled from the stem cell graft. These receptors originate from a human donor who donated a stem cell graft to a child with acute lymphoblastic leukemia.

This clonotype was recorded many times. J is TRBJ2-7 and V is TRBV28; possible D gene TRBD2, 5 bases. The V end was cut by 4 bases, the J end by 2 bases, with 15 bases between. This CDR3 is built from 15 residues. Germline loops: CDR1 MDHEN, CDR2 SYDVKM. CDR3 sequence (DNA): TGTGCCAGCAGTTCCCTCTTGGGAGCGACCTACGAGCAGTACTTC. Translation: CASSSLLGATYEQYF.

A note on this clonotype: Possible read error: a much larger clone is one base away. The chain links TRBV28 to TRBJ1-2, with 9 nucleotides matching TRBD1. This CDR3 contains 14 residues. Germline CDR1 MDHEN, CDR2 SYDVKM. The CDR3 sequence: CASRTGGRNSGYTF. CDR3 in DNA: TGTGCCAGCAGGACAGGGGGTAGAAACTCTGGCTACACCTTC.

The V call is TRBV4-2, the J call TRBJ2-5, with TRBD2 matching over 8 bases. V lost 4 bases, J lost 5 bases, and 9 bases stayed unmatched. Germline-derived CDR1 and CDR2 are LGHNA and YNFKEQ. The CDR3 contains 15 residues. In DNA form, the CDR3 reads TGTGCCAGCAGCCGAACCACGTCGGGAGGGGAGACCCAGTACTTC. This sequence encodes CASSRTTSGGETQYF.

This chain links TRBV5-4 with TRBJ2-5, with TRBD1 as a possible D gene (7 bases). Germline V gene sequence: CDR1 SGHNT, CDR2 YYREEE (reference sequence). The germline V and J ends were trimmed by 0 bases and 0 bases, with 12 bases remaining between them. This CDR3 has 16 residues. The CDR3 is CASSLEPGGYQETQYF. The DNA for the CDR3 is TGTGCCAGCAGCTTGGAGCCAGGGGGGTACCAAGAGACCCAGTACTTC.

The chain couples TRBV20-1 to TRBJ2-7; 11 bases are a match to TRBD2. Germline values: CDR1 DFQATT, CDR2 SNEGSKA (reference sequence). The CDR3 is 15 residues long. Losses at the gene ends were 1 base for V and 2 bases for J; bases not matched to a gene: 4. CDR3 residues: CSARGLAGGTYEQYF. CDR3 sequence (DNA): TGCAGTGCTAGAGGGTTAGCGGGGGGGACCTACGAGCAGTACTTC.

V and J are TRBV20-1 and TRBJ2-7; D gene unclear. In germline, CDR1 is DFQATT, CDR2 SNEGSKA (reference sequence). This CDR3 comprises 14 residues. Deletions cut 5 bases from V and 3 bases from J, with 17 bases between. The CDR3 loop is CSAPGSPSGYEQYF. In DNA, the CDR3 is TGCAGTGCTCCCGGTTCCCCGTCGGGCTACGAGCAGTACTTC.

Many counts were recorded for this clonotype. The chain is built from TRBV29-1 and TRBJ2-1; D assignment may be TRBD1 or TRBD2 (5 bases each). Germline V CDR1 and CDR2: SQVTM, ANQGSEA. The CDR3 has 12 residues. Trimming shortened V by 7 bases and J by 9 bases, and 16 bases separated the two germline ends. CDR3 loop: CSAGDRNTEQFF. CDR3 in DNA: TGCAGCGCTGGGGACCGGAACACTGAGCAGTTCTTC.

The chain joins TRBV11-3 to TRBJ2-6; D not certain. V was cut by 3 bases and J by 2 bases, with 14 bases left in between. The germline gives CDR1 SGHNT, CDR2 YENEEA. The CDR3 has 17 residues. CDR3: CASSLFSTPPGANVLTF. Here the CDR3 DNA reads TGTGCCAGCAGCTTGTTTTCGACGCCTCCTGGGGCCAACGTCCTGACTTTC.

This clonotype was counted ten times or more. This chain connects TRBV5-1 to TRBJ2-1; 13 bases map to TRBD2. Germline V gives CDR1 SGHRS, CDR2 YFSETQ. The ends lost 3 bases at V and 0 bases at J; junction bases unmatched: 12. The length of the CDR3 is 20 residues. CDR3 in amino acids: CASSSGTSGTQRRSYNEQFF. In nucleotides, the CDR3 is TGCGCCAGCAGCTCAGGGACTAGCGGGACCCAGCGCCGCTCCTACAATGAGCAGTTCTTC.

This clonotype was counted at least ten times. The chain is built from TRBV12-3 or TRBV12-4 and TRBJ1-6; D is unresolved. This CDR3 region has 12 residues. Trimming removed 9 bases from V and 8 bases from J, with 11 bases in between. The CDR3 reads CAREDWDSPLHF. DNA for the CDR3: TGTGCCAGGGAAGACTGGGATTCACCCCTCCACTTT.

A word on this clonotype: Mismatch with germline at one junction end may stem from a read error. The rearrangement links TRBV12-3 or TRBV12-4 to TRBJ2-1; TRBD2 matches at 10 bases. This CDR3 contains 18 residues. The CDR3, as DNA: TGTACCAGCAGTTTAGCCCACAGCCCCGGGACTAGCGTTTATGAGCAGTTCTTC. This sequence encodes CTSSLAHSPGTSVYEQFF.

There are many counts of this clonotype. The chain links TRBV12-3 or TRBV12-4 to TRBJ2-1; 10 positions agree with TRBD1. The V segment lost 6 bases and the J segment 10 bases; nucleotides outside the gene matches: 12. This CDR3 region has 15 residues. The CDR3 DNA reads TGTGCCAGCAGAATGGGACAGGGGACCTTGGGGGAGCAGTTCTTC. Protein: CASRMGQGTLGEQFF.

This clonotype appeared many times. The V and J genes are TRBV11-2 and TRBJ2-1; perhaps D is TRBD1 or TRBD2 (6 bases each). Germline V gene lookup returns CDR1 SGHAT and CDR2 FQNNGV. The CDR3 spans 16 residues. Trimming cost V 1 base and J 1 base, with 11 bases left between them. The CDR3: CASSLGRGISYNEQFF. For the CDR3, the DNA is TGTGCCAGCAGCTTAGGGAGGGGGATATCCTACAATGAGCAGTTCTTC. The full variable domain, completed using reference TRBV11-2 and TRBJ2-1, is EAGVAQSPRYKIIEKRQSVAFWCNPISGHATLYWYQQILGQGPKLLIQFQNNGVVDDSQLPKDRFSAERLKGVDSTLKIQPAKLEDSAVYLCASSLGRGISYNEQFFGPGTRLTVL.

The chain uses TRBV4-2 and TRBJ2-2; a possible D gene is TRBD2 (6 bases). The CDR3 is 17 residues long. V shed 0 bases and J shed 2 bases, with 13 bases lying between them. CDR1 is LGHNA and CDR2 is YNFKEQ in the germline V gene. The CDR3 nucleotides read TGTGCCAGCAGCCAAGATATCGCGACTAGAAACACCGGGGAGCTGTTTTTT. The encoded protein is CASSQDIATRNTGELFF.

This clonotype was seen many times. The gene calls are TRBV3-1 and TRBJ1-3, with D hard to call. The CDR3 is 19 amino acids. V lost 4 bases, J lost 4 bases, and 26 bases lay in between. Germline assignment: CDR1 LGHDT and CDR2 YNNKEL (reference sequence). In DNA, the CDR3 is TGTGCCAGCAGCCCACGCCCGTTTATGAGCTGGGGTCCGGGAAACACCATATATTTT. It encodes CASSPRPFMSWGPGNTIYF.

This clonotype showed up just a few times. DNA of the CDR3: TGTGCCAGCAGCCCGCGTCCCGGGACAGGGGCAACTGAAGCTTTCTTT. Its translation is CASSPRPGTGATEAFF. V and J are TRBV7-9 and TRBJ1-1, with TRBD1 matching 10 bases. The CDR3 is made up of 16 amino acids. The J segment lost 5 bases and the V segment lost 5 bases, leaving 11 bases of the junction unmatched. The V gene's germline CDR1 is SEHNR and CDR2 FQNEAQ (reference sequence). Full variable domain (remainder filled in from reference TRBV7-9 and TRBJ1-1): DTGVSQNPRHKITKRGQNVTFRCDPISEHNRLYWYRQTLGQGPEFLTYFQNEAQLEKSRLLSDRFSAERPKGSFSTLEIQRTEQGDSAMYLCASSPRPGTGATEAFFGQGTRLTVV.

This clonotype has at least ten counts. CDR3 sequence (DNA): TGTGCCAGCAGTTACGCAGCGTATAGCTCCTACAATGAGCAGTTCTTC. Protein: CASSYAAYSSYNEQFF. The rearrangement links TRBV6-5 to TRBJ2-1, with D hard to call. This CDR3 has 16 residues. Trimming took off 2 bases at V and 0 bases at J, with 11 bases between the two ends. The V gene's germline CDR1 is MNHEY and CDR2 SVGAGI.

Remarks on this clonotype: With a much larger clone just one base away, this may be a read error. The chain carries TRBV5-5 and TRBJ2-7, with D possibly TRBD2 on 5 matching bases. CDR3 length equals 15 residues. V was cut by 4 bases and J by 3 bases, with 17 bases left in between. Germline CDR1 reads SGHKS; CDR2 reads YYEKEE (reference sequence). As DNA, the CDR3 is TGTGCCAGCAGCCCCATGAGGACTGGGGACTACGAGCAGTACTTC. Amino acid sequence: CASSPMRTGDYEQYF.

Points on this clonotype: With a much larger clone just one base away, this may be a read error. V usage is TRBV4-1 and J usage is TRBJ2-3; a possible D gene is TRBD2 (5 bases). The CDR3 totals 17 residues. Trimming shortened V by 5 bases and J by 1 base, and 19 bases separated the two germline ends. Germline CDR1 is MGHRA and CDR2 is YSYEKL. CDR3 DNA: TGCGCCAGCAGCAAAGGACTCCTACGAAGAGGCACAGATACGCAGTATTTT. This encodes CASSKGLLRRGTDTQYF.

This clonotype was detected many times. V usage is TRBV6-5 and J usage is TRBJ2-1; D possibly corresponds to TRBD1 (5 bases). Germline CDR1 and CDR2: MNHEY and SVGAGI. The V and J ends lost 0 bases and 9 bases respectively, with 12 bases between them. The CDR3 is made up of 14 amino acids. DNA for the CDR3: TGTGCCAGCAGTTACTCACCAGGGTTTGGTGAGCAGTTCTTC. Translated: CASSYSPGFGEQFF.

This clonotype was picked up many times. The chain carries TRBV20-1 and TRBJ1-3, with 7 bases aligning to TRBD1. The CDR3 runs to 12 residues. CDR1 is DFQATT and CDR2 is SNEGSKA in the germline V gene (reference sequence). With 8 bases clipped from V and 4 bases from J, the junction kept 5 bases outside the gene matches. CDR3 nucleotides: TGCAGTTCCAGGGGGAACGGAAACACCATATATTTT. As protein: CSSRGNGNTIYF.

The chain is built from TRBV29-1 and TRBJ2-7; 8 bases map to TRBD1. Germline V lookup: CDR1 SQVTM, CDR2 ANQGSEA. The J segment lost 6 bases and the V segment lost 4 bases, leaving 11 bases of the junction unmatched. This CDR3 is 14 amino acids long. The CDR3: CSVVTQGARSEQYF. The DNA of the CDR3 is TGCAGCGTTGTGACTCAGGGGGCGCGGTCCGAGCAGTACTTC.

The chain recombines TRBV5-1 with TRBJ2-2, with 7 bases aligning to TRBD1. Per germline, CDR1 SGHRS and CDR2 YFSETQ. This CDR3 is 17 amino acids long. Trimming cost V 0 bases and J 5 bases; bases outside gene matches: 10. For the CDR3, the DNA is TGCGCCAGCAGCTTGGAGGACAGGTTGGATTGGACCGGGGAGCTGTTTTTT. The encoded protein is CASSLEDRLDWTGELFF.

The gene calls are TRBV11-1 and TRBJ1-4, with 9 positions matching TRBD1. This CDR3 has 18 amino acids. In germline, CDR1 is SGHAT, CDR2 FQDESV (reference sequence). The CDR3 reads CTISSDRGAMRSGEKLFF. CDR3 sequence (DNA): TGTACCATCAGCTCAGACAGGGGGGCGATGAGGAGCGGTGAAAAACTGTTTTTT.

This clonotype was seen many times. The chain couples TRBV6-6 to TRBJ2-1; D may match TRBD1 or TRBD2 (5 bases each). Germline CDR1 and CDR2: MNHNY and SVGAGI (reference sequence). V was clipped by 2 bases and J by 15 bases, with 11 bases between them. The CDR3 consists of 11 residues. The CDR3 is CASSYPGPGFF. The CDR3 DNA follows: TGTGCCAGCAGTTACCCGGGACCTGGGTTCTTC.